Shown below are 10 T cell receptor beta chains from a single sample sequenced in a study of T cell responses to AZD1222 COVID-19 vaccine. Clones were read by immunoSEQ multiplex PCR, and TCRdb kept only the in-frame ones, dropping some. The top ten hold approximately 8% of the sample, which has about 81,000 clones, 80% to 95% seen once. Sequenced here: peripheral blood, sampled 28 days after the second AZD1222 dose. All receptors derive from an adult who received the AZD1222 COVID-19 vaccine.

This chain uses TRBV10-3 with TRBJ2-1; no definite D call. The V gene lost 3 bases and the J gene lost 6 bases, with 15 bases spanning the gap. The CDR3 is 15 residues long. Germline V gene sequence: CDR1 ENHRY, CDR2 SYGVKD. The CDR3: CAISERSRLGNEQFF. CDR3 sequence (DNA): TGTGCCATCAGTGAACGGTCTAGACTTGGCAATGAGCAGTTCTTC.

The chain combines TRBV19 with TRBJ2-1; 7 bases map to TRBD1. The length of the CDR3 is 14 residues. V shed 5 bases, J shed 6 bases, and the junction held 7 bases outside the gene matches. Germline assignment: CDR1 LNHDA and CDR2 SQIVND (reference sequence). The CDR3 sequence: CASSPQGQRNEQFF. The DNA for the CDR3 is TGTGCCAGTAGTCCACAGGGACAGCGCAATGAGCAGTTCTTC.

This chain joins TRBV2 and TRBJ2-5; D tentatively fits TRBD1 or TRBD2 (5 bases each). V gave up 4 bases and J gave up 5 bases, with 14 bases separating them. Germline V gives CDR1 SNHLY, CDR2 FYNNEI. The CDR3 runs 14 residues. The CDR3 spells CASSGGVDYETQYF. Written as DNA, the CDR3 is TGTGCCAGCAGTGGAGGGGTTGACTACGAGACCCAGTACTTC.

The chain is built from TRBV29-1 and TRBJ1-4, with unresolved D. The germline V gene encodes CDR1 SQVTM and CDR2 ANQGSEA. The CDR3 spans 13 residues. The V end lost 2 bases, the J end lost 5 bases, and 9 bases lay between the germline ends. CDR3 in amino acids: CSVERGRNEKLFF. DNA for the CDR3: TGCAGCGTTGAACGAGGGAGAAATGAAAAACTGTTTTTT. The whole variable domain, remainder taken from reference TRBV29-1 and TRBJ1-4, is SAVISQKPSRDICQRGTSLTIQCQVDSQVTMMFWYRQQPGQSLTLIATANQGSEATYESGFVIDKFPISRPNLTFSTLTVSNMSPEDSSIYLCSVERGRNEKLFFGSGTQLSVL.

The V gene is TRBV15, the J gene TRBJ1-5; no clear D. This CDR3 is 15 amino acids long. Deletions cut 3 bases from V and 3 bases from J, with 12 bases between. Germline V gene data show CDR1 as LNHNV and CDR2 as YYDKDF (reference sequence). The CDR3 bases are TGTGCCACCAGCAGGGATCGCTTCCCCAATCAGCCCCAGCATTTT. Amino acids: CATSRDRFPNQPQHF.

The rearrangement links TRBV3-1 (or the pseudogene TRBV3-2) to TRBJ1-6; TRBD1 is a possible D gene (5 bases). Germline V lookup: CDR1 LGHDT, CDR2 YNNKEL (reference sequence). V lost 4 bases and J 1 base, leaving 8 bases between the germline ends. The CDR3 spans 15 residues. The CDR3 sequence is CASSRGGSYNSPLHF. Written as DNA, the CDR3 is TGTGCCAGCAGCCGGGGGGGTTCCTATAATTCACCCCTCCACTTT.

The gene calls are TRBV5-1 and TRBJ1-1; D gene ambiguous. The V end lost 0 bases, the J end lost 1 base, and 7 bases lay between the germline ends. Germline values: CDR1 SGHRS, CDR2 YFSETQ. CDR3 length equals 14 residues. The CDR3 nucleotides read TGCGCCAGCAGCTTGGGATCGCAGAACACTGAAGCTTTCTTT. Protein product: CASSLGSQNTEAFF.

This clone has only one observation. The chain carries TRBV29-1 and TRBJ2-6, with unresolved D. The CDR3 is made up of 13 amino acids. CDR1 and CDR2 (germline): SQVTM, ANQGSEA. Trimming shortened V by 4 bases and J by 1 base, and 5 bases separated the two germline ends. CDR3 protein: CSVARSGANVLTF. In nucleotides, the CDR3 is TGCAGCGTTGCGAGATCTGGGGCCAACGTCCTGACTTTC.

The chain uses TRBV3-1 (or the pseudogene TRBV3-2) and TRBJ2-1; D possibly corresponds to TRBD2 (5 bases). The CDR3 length is 13 residues. The V end lost 3 bases, the J end lost 6 bases, and 9 bases lay between the germline ends. The germline V gene has CDR1 LGHDT and CDR2 YNNKEL (reference sequence). CDR3 residues: CASSHVSVNEQFF. The CDR3 DNA reads TGTGCCAGCAGCCATGTTAGCGTCAATGAGCAGTTCTTC.

This sequence joins TRBV12-3 or TRBV12-4 and TRBJ1-2; D is uncertain. The CDR3 spans 13 residues. V was trimmed by 2 bases and J by 1 base, leaving 5 bases between them. CDR3 in DNA: TGTGCCAGCAGTTTAATGGGTAACTATGGCTACACCTTC. Amino acids: CASSLMGNYGYTF.